This TCR beta chain was captured in a study of identical twins. The V end was cut by 4 bases, the J end by 4 bases, with 17 bases between. The length of the CDR3 is 16 residues. CDR1 and CDR2 (germline): LGHDT, YNNKEL (reference sequence). TCRdb redid the calling of the 5' RACE reads with MiXCR, one entry per CDR3 protein. The table lists 430,000 or so distinct CDR3 sequences, roughly 24% of them singletons. These records were also assigned to another study, of T cells expressing NK-cell markers. That work states: The TCR beta repertoires were obtained from sorted CD3+CD56+NKG2C+, CD3+CD56+NKG2C- and CD3+CD56-NKG2C+ T cells. CD8+ T cells in over 5 donors included dominant NKG2C+ clonotypes at roughly 1.0-8%.

This clonotype was obtained from a woman between 18 and 29 years old in good health. The sample taken for sequencing was CD4+ T cells sorted from blood. The chain links TRBV3-1 to TRBJ1-3; no clear D gene. CDR3 nucleotide sequence: TGTGCCAGCAGCCGGCGATCAGCAATCTCGGGAAACACCATATATTTT. Its translation: CASSRRSAISGNTIYF.